Following are 8 T cell receptor beta chains from one sample sequenced in a study of T cells in Graves' hyperthyroidism and ophthalmopathy. Amplification of TCR beta CDR3 regions was performed using RNA transcripts as template. When the TCR CDR3 underwent first-round RT-PCR, the HTBI primer set was used. MiXCR, run by TCRdb on the multiplex PCR reads, gives a single entry per CDR3 protein. The sample includes some 370,000 distinct CDR3 sequences, 11% to 15% of them seen just once. Material: blood. The receptor set was obtained from a man in his forties or fifties with Graves' ophthalmopathy.

This rearrangement joins TRBV19 to TRBJ1-1; a possible D gene is TRBD1 (5 bases). Trimming took off 2 bases at V and 6 bases at J, with 19 bases between the two ends. This CDR3 is 16 amino acids long. CDR1 and CDR2 (germline): LNHDA, SQIVND (reference sequence). The CDR3 region has the DNA TGTGCCAGTAGTATATCCGGGACCAGAATCCGCCCTGAAGCTTTCTTT. Translating it yields CASSISGTRIRPEAFF.

This clonotype was found a few times. The chain uses TRBV7-2 and TRBJ2-4; 8 nucleotides line up with TRBD2. CDR3 length: 16 residues. The J segment lost 1 base and the V segment lost 0 bases, leaving 2 bases of the junction unmatched. Germline CDR1 SGHTA, CDR2 FQGNSA. The CDR3 protein is CASSLASGSAKNIQYF. CDR3 nucleotides: TGTGCCAGCAGCTTAGCGAGCGGGAGCGCCAAAAACATTCAGTACTTC.

Ten or more counts support this clonotype. The V call is TRBV29-1, the J call TRBJ2-7; 9 bases fit TRBD2. The J segment lost 0 bases and the V segment lost 5 bases, leaving 2 bases of the junction unmatched. The CDR3 length is 13 residues. Germline V CDR1 and CDR2: SQVTM, ANQGSEA. In nucleotides, the CDR3 is TGCAGCGTTCCGGGACTAGCCTCCTACGAGCAGTACTTC. As protein: CSVPGLASYEQYF.

This chain uses TRBV3-1 with TRBJ1-1; D remains ambiguous. With 2 bases removed from V and 0 bases from J, the gap between germline ends came to 19 bases. The CDR3 consists of 18 residues. Per the germline V gene, CDR1 is LGHDT and CDR2 is YNNKEL (reference sequence). For the CDR3, the DNA is TGTGCCAGCAGCCAACTGGGCTGGACGGATGATATGAACACTGAAGCTTTCTTT. This gives the protein CASSQLGWTDDMNTEAFF.

At least ten counts were recorded for this clonotype. The chain links TRBV11-2 to TRBJ1-6; weak D call: TRBD1 (5 bases). There are 14 residues in the CDR3. V lost 5 bases to trimming and J lost 10 bases, with 15 bases between them. Germline values: CDR1 SGHAT, CDR2 FQNNGV. DNA of the CDR3: TGTGCCAGCAGCCCCTCGGGACGGGAGTCACCCCTCCACTTT. It is translated as CASSPSGRESPLHF.

Many counts were recorded for this clonotype. The gene calls are TRBV14 and TRBJ2-1; possible D gene TRBD2, 6 bases. Trimming cost V 0 bases and J 4 bases, with 13 bases left between them. CDR1 SGHDN and CDR2 FVKESK come from the germline V gene. The CDR3 covers 16 residues. CDR3 protein: CASSQDSYGTYNEQFF. The CDR3 bases are TGTGCCAGCAGCCAAGACAGTTACGGGACTTACAATGAGCAGTTCTTC.

The table lists this clonotype with many counts. CDR3 sequence reads: CASSPPGGTTNEQFF. The CDR3 coding sequence is TGTGCCAGCAGCCCCCCGGGAGGGACTACCAATGAGCAGTTCTTC. V gene TRBV7-9 combines with J gene TRBJ2-1; TRBD2 matches 8 bases. The CDR3 loop spans 15 amino acids. Germline CDR1 SEHNR, CDR2 FQNEAQ (reference sequence). V dropped 5 bases and J dropped 6; count of bases not matched to a gene: 9.

This clonotype has just a few counts. The chain couples TRBV19 to TRBJ1-3, with D tentatively TRBD1 (5 bases). Trimming removed 5 bases from V and 0 bases from J, with 11 bases in between. This CDR3 comprises 15 residues. Germline V gene lookup returns CDR1 LNHDA and CDR2 SQIVND (reference sequence). CDR3 loop: CASSSRGLSGNTIYF. The CDR3 DNA sequence: TGTGCCAGTAGTTCCCGGGGCCTCTCTGGAAACACCATATATTTT.